These T cell receptor beta chains were read from a single sample in a study of PD-1 blockade in classical Hodgkin lymphoma. Assay used: immunoSEQ multiplex PCR; TCRdb lists only in-frame clones, some missing. In the table there are approximately 30,000 clones, about two thirds of which are singletons. The material sequenced was peripheral blood mononuclear cells (PBMCs), taken before the fourth cycle of nivolumab. The source of these receptors is a human donor with classical Hodgkin lymphoma. Each CDR3 is given with its conserved first and last residue. D genes are given only for firm matches. Size is omitted from some rows. Given values are once, few, many or a class for expanded clones.

-,TRBV27,TRBJ2-3,-,CASRASSTDTQYF,TGTGCCAGCAGGGCCTCAAGCACAGATACGCAGTATTTT
-,TRBV2,TRBJ2-1,TRBD2,CARRGGREVANEQFF,TGTGCCCGGCGGGGGGGGCGGGAGGTCGCCAATGAGCAGTTCTTC
-,TRBV6-6,TRBJ2-7,-,CASAAPPSEQYF,TGTGCCAGCGCCGCCCCCCCCAGCGAGCAGTACTTC
once,TRBV19,TRBJ2-1,-,CASSIPGYNEQFF,TGTGCCAGTAGTATACCTGGGTACAATGAGCAGTTCTTC
-,TRBV29-1,TRBJ1-2,TRBD1,CSADGQGAGYTF,TGCAGCGCCGACGGACAGGGGGCGGGGTACACCTTC
few,TRBV19,TRBJ2-7,TRBD2,CASSASGLGSTEQYF,TGTGCCAGTAGTGCGAGCGGACTAGGGTCCACCGAGCAGTACTTC
-,TRBV10-3,TRBJ1-5,-,CATGTDSNQPQHF,TGTGCCACCGGGACGGATAGCAATCAGCCCCAGCATTTT
-,TRBV28,TRBJ2-7,-,CASSRYYEQYF,TGTGCCAGCAGTCGATATTACGAGCAGTACTTC
few,TRBV27,TRBJ1-6,-,CASSLGQGDNSPLHF,TGTGCCAGCAGTTTAGGCCAGGGCGACAATTCACCCCTCCACTTT
medium-sized,TRBV30,TRBJ2-5,TRBD1,CAWSSGTGDETQYF,TGTGCCTGGAGTTCCGGGACAGGGGACGAGACCCAGTACTTC
-,TRBV5-1,TRBJ1-1,-,CASSLQGGGMNTEAFF,TGCGCCAGCAGCCTCCAGGGCGGGGGGATGAACACTGAAGCTTTCTTT
-,TRBV5-1,TRBJ2-3,TRBD1,CASRPVWTGSDTQYF,TGCGCCAGCAGGCCAGTTTGGACAGGTTCAGATACGCAGTATTTT
few,TRBV7-9,TRBJ2-2,-,CASSLGGWQLNTGELFF,TGTGCCAGCAGCTTAGGGGGTTGGCAACTAAACACCGGGGAGCTGTTTTTT
-,TRBV27,TRBJ2-7,TRBD2,CASSLTGLAGPYEQYF,TGTGCCAGCAGTTTAACGGGACTAGCGGGGCCCTACGAGCAGTACTTC
-,TRBV2,TRBJ2-7,-,CASSEWAGAKGYEQYF,TGTGCCAGCAGTGAGTGGGCAGGGGCCAAAGGCTACGAGCAGTACTTC
once,TRBV27,TRBJ1-2,TRBD1,CASSLSPTGTVYGYTF,TGTGCCAGCAGTTTATCCCCCACCGGGACAGTCTATGGCTACACCTTC
-,TRBV7-8,TRBJ2-7,-,CASSSSGPLPGEQYF,TGTGCCAGCAGCTCGTCAGGACCCCTGCCAGGAGAGCAGTACTTC
-,TRBV5-4,TRBJ1-2,-,CASSPEVGRDYGYTF,TGTGCCAGCAGCCCAGAAGTAGGGAGGGACTATGGCTACACCTTC
-,TRBV11-2,TRBJ2-7,TRBD1,CASSLDPGTGILKYF,TGTGCCAGCAGCTTAGATCCCGGGACAGGCATACTTAAGTACTTC
medium-sized,TRBV7-8,TRBJ1-3,-,CASSPTGNTIYF,TGTGCCAGCAGCCCCACAGGAAACACCATATATTTT
few,TRBV2,TRBJ2-1,TRBD1,CASSHLFGETGQGINNEQFF,TGTGCCAGCAGCCACCTGTTCGGTGAGACGGGACAGGGAATTAACAATGAGCAGTTCTTC
-,TRBV11-2,TRBJ2-7,TRBD1,CASSSRDRSSYEQYF,TGTGCCAGCAGCTCCCGGGACAGGAGCTCCTACGAGCAGTACTTC
-,TRBV5-4,TRBJ1-1,TRBD1,CASSGTGGHTEAFF,TGTGCCAGCAGCGGAACAGGGGGACACACTGAAGCTTTCTTT
-,TRBV30,TRBJ1-1,-,CAWSKGLFAFF,TGTGCCTGGAGCAAGGGTTTATTCGCTTTCTTT
few,TRBV7-9,TRBJ1-5,-,CASSPIGADQPQHF,TGTGCCAGCAGCCCTATTGGGGCCGATCAGCCCCAGCATTTT
-,TRBV10-3,TRBJ2-7,-,CAVGTSAYEQYF,TGTGCCGTCGGGACATCAGCCTACGAGCAGTACTTC
-,TRBV19,TRBJ1-6,-,CASRNGGANNSPLHF,TGTGCCAGTAGGAACGGGGGCGCGAATAATTCACCCCTCCACTTT
-,TRBV11-2,TRBJ1-6,-,CASSQTRVQGNSPLHF,TGTGCCAGCAGCCAAACCAGGGTACAAGGCAATTCACCCCTCCACTTT
few,TRBV7-8,TRBJ2-1,-,CASSDTMRASYNEQFF,TGTGCCAGCAGCGATACGATGCGGGCCTCCTACAATGAGCAGTTCTTC
-,TRBV18,TRBJ2-7,TRBD2,CASSPTALAGGREQYF,TGTGCCAGCTCACCAACTGCACTAGCGGGAGGGCGCGAGCAGTACTTC
few,TRBV27,TRBJ1-6,-,CASSFDPRGGNSPLHF,TGTGCCAGCAGTTTTGATCCCAGGGGAGGTAATTCACCCCTCCACTTT
-,TRBV12-2,TRBJ2-5,-,CATEEETQYF,TGTGCAACGGAAGAGGAGACCCAGTACTTC
-,TRBV19,TRBJ1-1,TRBD1,CASSIGTGGTTEAFF,TGTGCCAGTAGTATTGGGACAGGGGGTACCACTGAAGCTTTCTTT
-,TRBV30,TRBJ2-3,-,CAWSVDTDTQYF,TGTGCCTGGAGTGTAGACACAGATACGCAGTATTTT
-,TRBV18,TRBJ1-2,-,CASSAVGIGANYGYTF,TGTGCCAGCTCGGCGGTGGGGATCGGAGCTAACTATGGCTACACCTTC
-,TRBV4-1,TRBJ1-2,-,CASSLMPQNRKTYGYTF,TGCGCCAGCAGCCTTATGCCCCAGAACCGAAAGACCTATGGCTACACCTTC
-,TRBV5-1,TRBJ2-5,TRBD2,CASSFAGLVQETQYF,TGCGCCAGCAGCTTCGCTGGACTAGTCCAAGAGACCCAGTACTTC
-,TRBV7-9,TRBJ1-2,-,CASSLPDTNFYGYTF,TGTGCCAGCAGCTTACCGGACACCAACTTCTATGGCTACACCTTC
few,TRBV10-3,TRBJ2-7,-,CAISEGQGREQYF,TGTGCCATCAGTGAGGGACAAGGGCGAGAGCAGTACTTC
-,TRBV6-5,TRBJ1-3,TRBD1,CASSRGTGAGNTIYF,TGTGCCAGCAGTAGAGGGACAGGGGCTGGAAACACCATATATTTT
few,TRBV18,TRBJ2-1,TRBD1,CASSPGQGSEQFF,TGTGCCAGCTCACCGGGACAGGGGAGTGAGCAGTTCTTC
-,TRBV7-8,TRBJ1-4,-,CASSLGGSNEKLFF,TGTGCCAGCAGCTTGGGGGGGTCTAATGAAAAACTGTTTTTT
-,TRBV4-1,TRBJ1-2,TRBD1,CASSQDRGSFFGYGYTF,TGCGCCAGCAGCCAAGACAGGGGGTCTTTCTTCGGCTATGGCTACACCTTC
-,TRBV28,TRBJ1-5,-,CASGYAQPQHF,TGTGCCAGCGGGTATGCTCAGCCCCAGCATTTT
-,TRBV5-1,TRBJ1-2,TRBD1,CASSSKTGEDYGYTF,TGCGCCAGCAGCTCTAAGACAGGGGAGGACTATGGCTACACCTTC
-,TRBV4-2,TRBJ2-3,-,CASSQAGGETDTQYF,TGTGCCAGCAGCCAAGCCGGAGGGGAAACAGATACGCAGTATTTT
-,TRBV6-1,TRBJ1-6,TRBD1,CASSERGQSYNSPLHF,TGTGCCAGCAGTGAAAGGGGACAGAGCTATAATTCACCCCTCCACTTT
-,TRBV5-5,TRBJ2-3,-,CASSFQTTTPQYF,TGTGCCAGCAGCTTCCAGACAACCACACCGCAGTATTTT
-,TRBV6-5,TRBJ2-3,TRBD2,CANTGTSPTDTQYF,TGTGCCAACACTGGGACTAGCCCTACAGATACGCAGTATTTT
few,TRBV21-1,TRBJ2-5,-,CASSRPITGVETQYF,TGTGCCAGCAGCAGGCCCATAACGGGAGTAGAGACCCAGTACTTC
-,TRBV19,TRBJ1-1,-,CASSRTDWNTEAFF,TGTGCCAGTAGTCGGACAGATTGGAACACTGAAGCTTTCTTT
-,TRBV2,TRBJ1-6,TRBD1,CASSEDRGSHNSPLHF,TGTGCCAGCAGTGAGGACAGGGGGTCCCATAATTCACCCCTCCACTTT